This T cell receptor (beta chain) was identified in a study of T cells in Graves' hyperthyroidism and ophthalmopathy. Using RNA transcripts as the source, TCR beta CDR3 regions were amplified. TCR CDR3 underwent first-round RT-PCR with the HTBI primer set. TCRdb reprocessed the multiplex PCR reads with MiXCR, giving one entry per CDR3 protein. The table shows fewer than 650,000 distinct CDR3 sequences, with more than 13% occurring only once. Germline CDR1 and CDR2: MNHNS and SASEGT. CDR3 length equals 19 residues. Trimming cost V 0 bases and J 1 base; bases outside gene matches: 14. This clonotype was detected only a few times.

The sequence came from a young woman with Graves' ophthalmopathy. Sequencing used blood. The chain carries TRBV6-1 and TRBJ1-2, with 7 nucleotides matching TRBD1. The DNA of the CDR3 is TGTGCCAGCAGTGAAGCTATGGGGGAGCAGGGGGAACGTAACTATGGCTACACCTTC. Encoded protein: CASSEAMGEQGERNYGYTF.